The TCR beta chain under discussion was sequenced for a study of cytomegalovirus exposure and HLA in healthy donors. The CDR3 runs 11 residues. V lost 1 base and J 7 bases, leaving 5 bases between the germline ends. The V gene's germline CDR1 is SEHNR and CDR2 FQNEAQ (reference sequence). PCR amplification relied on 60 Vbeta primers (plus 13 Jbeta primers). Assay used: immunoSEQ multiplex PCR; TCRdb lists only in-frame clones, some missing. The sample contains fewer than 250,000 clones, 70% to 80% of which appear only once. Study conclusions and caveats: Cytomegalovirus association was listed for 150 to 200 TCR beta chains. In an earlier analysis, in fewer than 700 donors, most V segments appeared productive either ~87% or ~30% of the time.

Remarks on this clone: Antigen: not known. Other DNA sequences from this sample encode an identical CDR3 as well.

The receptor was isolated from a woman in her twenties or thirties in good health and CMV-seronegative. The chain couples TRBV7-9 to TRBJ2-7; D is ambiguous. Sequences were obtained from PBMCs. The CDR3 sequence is CASSLGPEQYF. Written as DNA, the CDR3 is TGTGCCAGCAGCTTAGGGCCGGAGCAGTACTTC.